This T cell receptor (beta chain) was profiled in a study of vaccination effects on CD4 cells after COVID-19. Study-wide background: All study participants received two doses of BNT162b2 or mRNA-1273 vaccine.

Germline V gene sequence: CDR1 SGHAT, CDR2 FQNNGV. This CDR3 has 15 residues. Between the trimmed V and J ends, which lost 0 bases and 5 bases, there was a span of 12 bases. ViraFEST assay sequencing came after antigen-specific CD4+ T cells were expanded with viral peptide pools. Between days 10 and 11 of culture, CD4+ T cells were separated out. Convalescent patients had PCR-confirmed SARS-CoV-2 infection between March and December 2020. PBMC were cultured at about 2 million per well with 9 to 10 IU/ml IL-2 and 8 to 10 ug/ml peptides. A word on this clone: The antigen remains undetermined.

Some clones are missing from TCRdb's copy, which holds only in-frame ones; the method was immunoSEQ multiplex PCR. The sample lists around 40,000 clones; approximately 70% were seen once. The sample here was CD4+ T cells from PBMCs cultured with a peptide pool, taken before COVID-19 vaccination. The receptor comes from a human donor who had a prior SARS-CoV-2 infection. The V call is TRBV11-2, the J call TRBJ2-3; D perhaps matches TRBD2 (6 bases). The CDR3 sequence: CASSLDRVGGDTQYF. CDR3 coding DNA: TGTGCCAGCAGCTTAGACCGGGTGGGAGGAGATACGCAGTATTTT.